This TCR beta chain was documented in a study of cytomegalovirus exposure and HLA in healthy donors. Overall study context: Early released data had approximately 86 million unique TCRs, all coming from HLA-typed donors.

The germline V and J ends were trimmed by 5 bases and 1 base, with 11 bases remaining between them. The CDR3 length is 14 residues. Germline V gene data show CDR1 as MDHEN and CDR2 as SYDVKM. Concerning this clone: Its antigen is undetermined.

Study results and caveats: The analysis excluded some indistinguishable V segments, including TRBV6-2 and TRBV6-3. It is likely that the observed cluster of highly shared sequence variants was a sequencing artifact. TCR beta sequences numbering roughly 18,000 were associated with HLA alleles at 0.05 false discovery rate in a later analysis.

The study ran its PCR with 60 Vbeta and 13 Jbeta primers. TCRdb keeps only in-frame clones here, not all; method: immunoSEQ multiplex PCR. Here the sample spans around 110,000 clones, roughly 83% being singletons. The sequence was collected from a man aged 30-40 years in good health and CMV-seropositive. Sequences were obtained from PBMCs. The chain links TRBV28 to TRBJ1-1; the D gene is possibly TRBD1 (5 bases). CDR3 sequence: CASSPRQSNTEAFF. CDR3 bases: TGTGCCAGCAGTCCCCGACAGTCGAACACTGAAGCTTTCTTT.